The TCR beta chain under discussion was sequenced for a study of blood T cell repertoires in COVID-19. Original methodology: From reference gene primer amplification, estimates of nucleated cell counts were derived. The repertoire was sequenced with immunoSEQ multiplex PCR; TCRdb's copy has only in-frame clones and lacks some. V and J calls and clone size are copied from that table; D and trimming were computed from the DNA. This table holds fewer than 350,000 clones, approximately 86% found once. Concerning this clone: Its ends do not fully match the called genes, so a read error is possible. Other DNA sequences within the sample encode an identical CDR3.

Looked up from germline, CDR1 is SEHNR and CDR2 is FQNEAQ (reference sequence). The CDR3 loop spans 13 amino acids. The TCR was taken from a man younger than 35 with active or convalescent COVID-19. The material sequenced was peripheral blood. The chain has TRBV7-9 and TRBJ2-7, with TRBD2 matching over 9 bases. CDR3 protein: CASSLAGSYEQYF. In DNA form, the CDR3 reads TGTGCCAGCAGCCTAGCGGGGAGCTACGAGCAGTACTTC. Looking up the rest from reference TRBV7-9 and TRBJ2-7 gives the full variable domain: DTGVSQNPRHKITKRGQNVTFRCDPISEHNRLYWYRQTLGQGPEFLTYFQNEAQLEKSRLLSDRFSAERPKGSFSTLEIQRTEQGDSAMYLCASSLAGSYEQYFGPGTRLTVT.